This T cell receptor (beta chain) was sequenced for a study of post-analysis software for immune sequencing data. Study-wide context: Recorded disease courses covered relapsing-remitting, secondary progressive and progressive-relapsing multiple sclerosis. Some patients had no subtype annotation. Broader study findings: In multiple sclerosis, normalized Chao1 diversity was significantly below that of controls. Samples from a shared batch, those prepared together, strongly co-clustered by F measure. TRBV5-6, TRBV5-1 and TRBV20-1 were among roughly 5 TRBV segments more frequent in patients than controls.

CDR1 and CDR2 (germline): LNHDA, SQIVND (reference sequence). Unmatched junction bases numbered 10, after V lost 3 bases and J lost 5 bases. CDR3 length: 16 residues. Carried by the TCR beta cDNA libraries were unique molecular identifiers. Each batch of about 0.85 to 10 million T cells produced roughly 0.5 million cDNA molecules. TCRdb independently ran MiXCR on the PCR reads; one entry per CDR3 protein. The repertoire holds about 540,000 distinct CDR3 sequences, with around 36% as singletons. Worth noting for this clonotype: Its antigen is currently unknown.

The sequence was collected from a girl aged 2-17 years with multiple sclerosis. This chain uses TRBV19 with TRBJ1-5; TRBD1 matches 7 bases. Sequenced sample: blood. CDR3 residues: CASSIGADRPYQPQHF. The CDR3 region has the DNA TGTGCCAGTAGTATCGGCGCGGACAGGCCCTATCAGCCCCAGCATTTT.